A single sample gave rise to the 20 T cell receptor beta chains below, sequenced in a study of T cell clonality in common variable immunodeficiency (dated by TCRdb to between 2015 and 2017). The paper as a whole reports these results and caveats: CVID TCRbeta sequences reportedly showed fewer deletions and N-nucleotide insertions and lacked highly modified clones with 13 or more V deletions.

These receptors are not linked to any known antigen. Libraries were built with the immunoSEQ multiplex PCR assay. TCRdb obtained this table from immuneACCESS and retained in-frame rearrangements with V and J assigned. These tables miss some clones; where compared with another copy, unresolved V genes account for less than half of the shortfall, and the remainder is unexplained. Here the sample lists 7,000 to 9,000 clones, none seen once only. The ten largest clones represent around 5% of the sample. Sequenced sample: peripheral blood mononuclear cells. The source is a human donor with common variable immunodeficiency.

In this sample, this clone turned up a few times. The CDR3 end is not reached by the read, which stops 3 residues before it; the germline J gene fills it in. The rearrangement links TRBV19 to TRBJ2-1; 8 nucleotides agree with TRBD2. The CDR3 runs to 15 residues. Germline assignment: CDR1 LNHDA and CDR2 SQIVND (reference sequence). J gave up 6 bases and V 1 base, and 5 bases lay outside the gene matches. CDR3 residues: CASSIAAGGGNEQFF. Incomplete CDR3 DNA: TGTGCCAGTAGTATAGCTGCGGGAGGCGGCAATGAG.

Turning to this clone: The read halts 3 residues ahead of the CDR3 end, with the missing end drawn from the germline J gene. The gene calls are TRBV19 and TRBJ2-1; the D gene is possibly TRBD1 (6 bases). This CDR3 is 13 amino acids long. The germline V and J ends were trimmed by 6 bases and 3 bases, with 9 bases remaining between them. The germline gives CDR1 LNHDA, CDR2 SQIVND (reference sequence). The CDR3: CASSQGNYNEQFF. The sequenced part of the CDR3 DNA is TGTGCCAGTAGCCAGGGGAACTACAATGAG.

The sample holds a few counts of this clone. The observed sequence ends 3 residues before the CDR3 terminus, with the missing tail filled in from the germline J gene. V gene TRBV7-9 combines with J gene TRBJ1-2; TRBD1 matches at 7 bases. From germline, CDR1 is SEHNR and CDR2 FQNEAQ (reference sequence). The CDR3 is 13 residues long. The sequenced CDR3 bases are TGTGCCAGCAGCCGAGGACAGGAGGGCGGC. Residues: CASSRGQEGG. The whole CDR3 is CASSRGQEGGYTF.

By share, this clone ranks as medium-sized. The missing CDR3 end, 3 residues past where the read stops, is filled in from the germline J gene. The rearrangement links TRBV3-1 (or the pseudogene TRBV3-2) to TRBJ1-2; D remains ambiguous. The ends were cut back, 0 bases at V and 0 bases at J, with 5 bases in the middle. Germline CDR1 reads LGHDT; CDR2 reads YNNKEL (reference sequence). This CDR3 spans 14 amino acids. CDR3 in amino acids: CASSQEASNYGYTF. The covered CDR3 bases are TGTGCCAGCAGCCAAGAGGCCTCTAACTATGGC.

This clone is medium-sized in the sample. The read ends 3 residues shy of where the CDR3 ends; the end is completed using the germline J gene. The chain employs TRBV29-1 and TRBJ2-1; D unresolved. CDR1 and CDR2 (germline): SQVTM, ANQGSEA. The V end was cut by 4 bases, the J end by 6 bases, with 10 bases between. The CDR3 length is 12 residues. The covered CDR3 bases are TGCAGCGTTGGAAGGGTTATCAATGAG. Translated: CSVGRVINE. The full CDR3 is CSVGRVINEQFF.

This clone appeared a few times. The read stops 3 residues short of the end of the CDR3; the missing end is completed from the germline J gene. The rearrangement joins TRBV7-9 to TRBJ2-2; D unresolved. Trimming left V 4 bases short and J 7 bases short, with 13 bases between. The CDR3 consists of 14 residues. Germline-derived CDR1 and CDR2 are SEHNR and FQNEAQ (reference sequence). The CDR3 sequence is CASSSPPPLGELFF. The sequenced CDR3 bases are TGTGCCAGCAGCTCTCCCCCCCCTCTCGGGGAG.

A remark on this clone: The missing CDR3 end, 3 residues past where the read stops, is filled in from the germline J gene. This chain joins TRBV7-6 and TRBJ2-7, with 7 bases identical to TRBD2. J gave up 6 bases and V 4 bases, and 6 bases lay outside the gene matches. The CDR3 has 13 residues. Germline V CDR1 and CDR2: SGHVS, FNYEAQ. The CDR3 DNA, read in part, is TGTGCCAGCAGCTCAGGACTAGTCAGCGAG. Its translation is CASSSGLVSE. The CDR3 in its entirety is CASSSGLVSEQYF.

This clone was detected only a few times. The DNA ends 3 residues before the CDR3 does, and the rest of the CDR3 is filled in from the germline J gene. V and J are TRBV7-2 and TRBJ2-7; possibly TRBD1 for D (6 bases). V lost 3 bases and J 3 bases, leaving 12 bases between the germline ends. CDR3 length: 14 residues. The V gene's germline CDR1 is SGHTA and CDR2 FQGNSA. CDR3 protein: CASSLGTYYYEQYF. Partial CDR3 DNA: TGTGCCAGCAGCTTGGGGACATATTACTACGAG.

About this clone itself: The CDR3 is cut off 3 residues early in the read; its end comes from the germline J gene. The chain has TRBV19 and TRBJ1-1; 7 nucleotides agree with TRBD1. The germline CDR1 and CDR2 sequences are LNHDA and SQIVND (reference sequence). Trimming cost V 9 bases and J 1 base; bases outside gene matches: 11. The CDR3 loop spans 15 amino acids. The CDR3 here is CASILGTAGNTEAFF. The CDR3 bases that were read are TGTGCCAGCATACTAGGGACAGCGGGGAACACTGAA.

This CDR3 reads CASSFEAYPSPLHF. Partial CDR3 DNA: TGTGCCAGCAGCTTTGAGGCTTACCCTTCACCC. The rearrangement uses TRBV7-9 and TRBJ1-6; unclear D gene. The CDR3 extends 3 residues past the end of the read, so its final part is completed from the germline J gene. Germline V gene data show CDR1 as SEHNR and CDR2 as FQNEAQ (reference sequence). V shed 3 bases and J shed 9 bases, with 12 bases lying between them. The CDR3 is 14 residues long.

By sample share, this clone is medium-sized. One junction end does not reproduce the germline sequence, and a read error may be involved. The sequence runs out 3 residues before the end of the CDR3; the remainder is reconstructed from the germline J gene. The V gene is TRBV4-2, the J gene TRBJ1-1, with a weak D call TRBD1 (5 bases). The CDR3 totals 13 residues. Germline CDR1 LGHNA, CDR2 YNFKEQ. The CDR3 sequence is CASSQAGVNAAFF. The CDR3 bases that were read are TGCGCCAGCAGCCAAGCGGGGGTTAACGCG.

As regards this clone: The read ends 3 residues before the CDR3 terminus; that terminus is restored from the germline J gene. The chain combines TRBV7-9 with TRBJ2-5, with D unresolved. The V end lost 0 bases, the J end lost 2 bases, and 7 bases lay between the germline ends. Germline V CDR1 and CDR2: SEHNR, FQNEAQ (reference sequence). The CDR3 contains 14 residues. The sequenced CDR3 bases are TGTGCCAGCAGCTTAGCGGCAGAGCAAGAGACC. This sequence encodes CASSLAAEQET. The entire CDR3 protein is CASSLAAEQETQYF.

This clone came up a few times. Read coverage stops 3 residues before the CDR3 terminus; the germline J gene supplies the remainder. The V call is TRBV7-9, the J call TRBJ1-2; the D is unclear. Germline CDR1 and CDR2: SEHNR and FQNEAQ (reference sequence). The CDR3 has 12 residues. This CDR3 is CASSYDPGGYTF. The part of the CDR3 DNA that was read is TGTGCCAGCAGCTATGACCCCGGGGGC. Based on the CDR3 plus reference TRBV7-9 and TRBJ1-2, the full variable domain is DTGVSQNPRHKITKRGQNVTFRCDPISEHNRLYWYRQTLGQGPEFLTYFQNEAQLEKSRLLSDRFSAERPKGSFSTLEIQRTEQGDSAMYLCASSYDPGGYTFGSGTRLTVV.

As for this clone: The read ends 3 residues shy of where the CDR3 ends; the end is completed using the germline J gene. V is TRBV6-1 and J is TRBJ2-1, with 9 bases aligning to TRBD2. The ends lost 4 bases at V and 8 bases at J; junction bases unmatched: 9. This CDR3 region has 15 residues. CDR1 is MNHNS, CDR2 SASEGT, per germline. CDR3 residues: CASSGAGGPEDEQFF. CDR3 DNA (partial): TGTGCCAGCAGTGGAGCGGGGGGACCCGAGGATGAG.

This clone was seen a few times. The read gets to within 3 residues of the CDR3 end, and the germline J gene fills in the rest. The genes are TRBV7-2 and TRBJ2-1; 7 bases are shared with TRBD2. Germline values: CDR1 SGHTA, CDR2 FQGNSA. J was trimmed by 5 bases and V by 3 bases; bases with no gene match: 7. The CDR3 is 15 residues long. The part of the CDR3 DNA that was read is TGTGCCAGCAGCTTGGGTCCGGGACTACACAATGAG. Protein: CASSLGPGLHNE. The CDR3, in full, reads CASSLGPGLHNEQFF.

A remark on this clone: Read data end 3 residues before the CDR3 end; the end is taken from the germline J gene. This rearrangement joins TRBV6-2 or TRBV6-3 to TRBJ1-4; no definite D call. The CDR3 sequence is 15 residues long. V was shortened by 7 bases and J by 0 bases, with 12 bases between the two germline ends. CDR1 and CDR2 (germline): MNHEY, SVGEGT. CDR3 loop: CASNAVSPTNEKLFF. The sequenced CDR3 bases are TGTGCCAGCAACGCGGTCAGCCCAACTAATGAAAAA.

This clone was observed a handful of times. Read data end 3 residues before the CDR3 end; the end is taken from the germline J gene. The V gene is TRBV18, the J gene TRBJ1-1; TRBD1 matches 7 bases. Germline trimming cut 3 bases from V and 0 bases from J; bases unmatched to any gene: 1. Germline V CDR1 and CDR2: KGHSH, LQKENI. This CDR3 comprises 14 residues. CDR3 DNA, as far as it was read: TGTGCCAGCTCACCGGACAGGTTGAACACTGAA. This translates into CASSPDRLNTE. The full CDR3 reads CASSPDRLNTEAFF.

In its sample, this clone was seen a few times. The CDR3 reads CASRQAGETQYF. CDR3 DNA, as far as it was read: TGTGCCAGTAGGCAAGCGGGGGAGACC. The chain combines TRBV19 with TRBJ2-5; TRBD2 matches at 7 bases. The read ends 3 residues before the CDR3 terminus; that terminus is restored from the germline J gene. The CDR3 contains 12 residues. From germline, CDR1 is LNHDA and CDR2 SQIVND (reference sequence). With V trimmed by 6 bases and J by 5 bases, 3 bases remained unmatched.

In this sample, this clone turned up a few times. The read gets to within 3 residues of the CDR3 end, and the germline J gene fills in the rest. J is TRBJ1-4 and V is TRBV19; TRBD1 matches 8 bases. The CDR3 contains 17 residues. From germline, CDR1 is LNHDA and CDR2 SQIVND (reference sequence). J gave up 7 bases and V 4 bases, and 14 bases lay outside the gene matches. The sequenced CDR3 bases are TGTGCCAGTAGTACCCGGGGGAACAGGGGGGGCTTTGAAAAA. Its translation: CASSTRGNRGGFEK. The complete CDR3 sequence is CASSTRGNRGGFEKLFF.

This clone was detected only a few times. CDR3 region: CASSQDLWRPSGRHEQYF. The CDR3 bases that were read are TGTGCCAGCAGCCAAGATTTGTGGAGACCCTCAGGGCGCCACGAG. V gene TRBV14 combines with J gene TRBJ2-7; D may be TRBD1 (5 bases). The read terminates 3 residues before the CDR3 end, so the remaining end is supplied by the germline J gene. From germline, CDR1 is SGHDN and CDR2 FVKESK. CDR3 length equals 18 residues. V lost 0 bases to trimming and J lost 5 bases, with 23 bases between them.